This TCR beta chain is from a study of cytomegalovirus exposure and HLA in healthy donors. The wider study: Genotyping showed roughly 86% of a few hundred donors falling in the Caucasian-associated ancestry cluster. Findings and limits, study-wide: Within the data, a cluster of highly shared sequence variants was likely a sequencing artifact. Reports state that TCR beta sequences accurately predicted most subjects' HLA-A and HLA-B alleles. Among immune exposure information, only CMV serostatus was available.

The PCR had 60 Vbeta and 13 Jbeta primers. This table comes from immunoSEQ multiplex PCR, and its TCRdb copy is limited to in-frame clones, with some not included. The table for this sample gives approximately 71,000 clones. Per germline, CDR1 SGHTA and CDR2 FQGNSA. The CDR3 is made up of 14 amino acids. Trimming took 5 bases from V and 7 from J; bases not matched to a gene: 9. About this clone: As yet, its antigen is unknown.

The sequence derives from a female donor in good health and CMV-seropositive. The gene calls are TRBV7-2 and TRBJ1-2, with 8 bases matching TRBD1. The sequenced material came from PBMCs. The CDR3 sequence is CASSAGQGLGGYTF. The CDR3 DNA is TGTGCCAGCAGCGCCGGACAGGGTCTGGGTGGCTACACCTTC. Full variable domain (outside the CDR3, taken from reference TRBV7-2 and TRBJ1-2): GAGVSQSPSNKVTEKGKDVELRCDPISGHTALYWYRQSLGQGLEFLIYFQGNSAPDKSGLPSDRFSAERTGGSVSTLTIQRTQQEDSAVYLCASSAGQGLGGYTFGSGTRLTVV.